Many counts were recorded for the clone carrying this T cell receptor (beta chain). What it recognizes is unknown. Unique molecular identifiers were incorporated during preparation of the TCRbeta library. TCRdb ran MiXCR on the PCR reads and lists one entry per CDR3 protein. The repertoire includes around 370,000 distinct CDR3 sequences, under 20% of them detected once, and 35% to 50% sits in the top ten. These data come from a study of T-cell reconstitution after alpha-beta-depleted transplantation in children. General study results and limits: Elevated TCRbeta diversity at day 60 was traced, in some patients, to surviving recipient T cells and thymic progenitors. Newly generated T cells supplied most T-cell counts and diversity one year post-transplant. Reports say that about two months after transplant, the alpha-beta T cells came out of several hundred graft clones that had expanded.

V shed 5 bases, J shed 2 bases, and the junction held 4 bases outside the gene matches. The CDR3 has 14 amino acids. This chain connects TRBV12-3 or TRBV12-4 to TRBJ2-3; 7 nucleotides agree with TRBD2. This receptor was identified in a male patient aged 2 to 9 who had a stem cell transplant for acute lymphoblastic leukemia, so the T cells may come from the graft donor. The sequencing used PBMCs, mostly from graft donor cells, collected 360 days after TCRalphabeta/CD19-depleted stem cell transplant. CDR3 region: CASSQAGSTDTQYF. Written as DNA, the CDR3 is TGTGCCAGCAGTCAAGCGGGATCCACAGATACGCAGTATTTT.